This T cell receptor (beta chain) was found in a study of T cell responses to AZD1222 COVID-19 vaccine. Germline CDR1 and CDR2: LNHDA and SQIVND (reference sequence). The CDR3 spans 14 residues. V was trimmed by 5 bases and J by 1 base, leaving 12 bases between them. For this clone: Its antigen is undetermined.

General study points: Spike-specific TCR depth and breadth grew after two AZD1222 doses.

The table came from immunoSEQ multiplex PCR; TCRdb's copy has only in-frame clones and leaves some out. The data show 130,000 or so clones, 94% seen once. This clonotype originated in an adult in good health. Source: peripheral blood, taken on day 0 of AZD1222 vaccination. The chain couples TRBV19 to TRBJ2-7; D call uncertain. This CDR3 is CASSARAPSYEQYF. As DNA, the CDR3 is TGTGCCAGTAGTGCTAGGGCTCCGTCCTACGAGCAGTACTTC.